This T cell receptor (beta chain) was recovered during a study of blood T cell repertoires in COVID-19. Per the germline V gene, CDR1 is MNHEY and CDR2 is SVGAGI. J gave up 4 bases and V 6 bases, and 6 bases lay outside the gene matches. This CDR3 is built from 14 residues. Libraries were prepared by immunoSEQ multiplex PCR; TCRdb keeps only in-frame clonotypes and omits some of them. This table holds roughly 250,000 clones, 85% to 95% found once. Participant reports of clinical history set cohort assignment. The chain carries TRBV6-5 and TRBJ1-1; 9 nucleotides align to TRBD1. The TCR was taken from a woman younger than 30 who had recovered from COVID-19. The sequenced sample consisted of PBMCs or T cells enriched from blood (not recorded which). Here the CDR3 DNA reads TGTGCCAGCAGCAACAGGGGGCGTTTCACTGAAGCTTTCTTT. Its protein product is CASSNRGRFTEAFF.